This entry lists 30 T cell receptor beta chains sequenced from one sample in a study of cytomegalovirus exposure and HLA in healthy donors. Researchers ran the PCR with 60 Vbeta and 13 Jbeta primers. Measured with immunoSEQ multiplex PCR; TCRdb has only the in-frame clones, and not every one. In the table there are about 85,000 clones, about 80% of which are singletons. Specimen: PBMCs. The receptor set was obtained from a woman between 50 and 59 years old in good health and CMV-seropositive.

This chain joins TRBV5-1 and TRBJ2-1; 14 bases align to TRBD2. The CDR3 runs 15 residues. The germline V gene encodes CDR1 SGHRS and CDR2 YFSETQ. Germline trimming cut 4 bases from V and 7 bases from J; bases unmatched to any gene: 4. The CDR3 DNA sequence: TGCGCCAGCAGCCAGGGACTAGCGGGAGTAAATGAGCAGTTCTTC. It yields the protein CASSQGLAGVNEQFF.

The chain links TRBV9 to TRBJ2-2; D perhaps matches TRBD2 (5 bases). The CDR3 loop spans 17 amino acids. CDR1 and CDR2 from the germline V gene are SGDLS and YYNGEE. V lost 3 bases, J lost 8 bases, and 23 bases lay in between. CDR3: CASSAHRLKHPGGELFF. The CDR3 DNA reads TGTGCCAGCAGCGCTCATAGACTCAAGCACCCGGGGGGGGAGCTGTTTTTT.

The chain is built from TRBV15 and TRBJ2-1; maybe TRBD2 (6 bases). This CDR3 comprises 16 residues. CDR1 and CDR2 (germline): LNHNV, YYDKDF (reference sequence). Trimming stripped 0 bases from V and 2 bases from J, with 11 bases between. CDR3: CATSRDLGGTYNEQFF. CDR3 in DNA: TGTGCCACCAGCAGAGATCTGGGCGGGACCTACAATGAGCAGTTCTTC.

This clone was detected only once. This chain uses TRBV19 with TRBJ2-5, with 8 bases matching TRBD2. This CDR3 has 16 residues. CDR1 is LNHDA and CDR2 is SQIVND in the germline V gene (reference sequence). The J segment lost 5 bases and the V segment lost 4 bases, leaving 12 bases of the junction unmatched. The CDR3 region has the DNA TGTGCCAGTAGTACGGCCCGGGGGGGGATGTTTGAGACCCAGTACTTC. It is translated as CASSTARGGMFETQYF.

This sequence joins TRBV5-4 and TRBJ1-3; possibly TRBD1 for D (6 bases). Per germline, CDR1 SGHNT and CDR2 YYREEE (reference sequence). The CDR3 extends over 16 amino acids. V was trimmed by 2 bases and J by 0 bases, leaving 12 bases between them. CDR3 nucleotides: TGTGCCAGCAGCTTCGGACAGCCTCACTCTGGAAACACCATATATTTT. Its protein is CASSFGQPHSGNTIYF.

CDR3 protein: CASRVVYFGTGELFF. CDR3 DNA: TGTGCCAGTCGGGTAGTCTACTTTGGCACCGGGGAGCTGTTTTTT. V is TRBV19 and J is TRBJ2-2; D gene unclear. The CDR3 has 15 residues. Trimming left V 8 bases short and J 4 bases short, with 17 bases between. Germline CDR1 reads LNHDA; CDR2 reads SQIVND (reference sequence).

The rearrangement uses TRBV7-3 and TRBJ2-5, with TRBD1 matching 8 bases. Germline V gene sequence: CDR1 SGHTA, CDR2 FQGTGA. This CDR3 is 15 amino acids long. The trim removed 5 bases at V and 5 bases at J, leaving 10 bases unmatched. The CDR3 coding sequence is TGTGCCAGCAGCCCAGGACAGGGTAGGATGGAGACCCAGTACTTC. Protein sequence: CASSPGQGRMETQYF.

This clone has just one count. The V and J genes are TRBV11-3 and TRBJ2-1, with D uncertain. The V and J ends lost 7 bases and 0 bases respectively, with 10 bases between them. This CDR3 spans 14 amino acids. Looked up from germline, CDR1 is SGHNT and CDR2 is YENEEA. CDR3: CASMGESSYNEQFF. The CDR3 bases are TGTGCCAGCATGGGCGAGAGCTCCTACAATGAGCAGTTCTTC. Full variable domain (missing parts from reference TRBV11-3 and TRBJ2-1): EAGVVQSPRYKIIEKKQPVAFWCNPISGHNTLYWYLQNLGQGPELLIRYENEEAVDDSQLPKDRFSAERLKGVDSTLKIQPAELGDSAVYLCASMGESSYNEQFFGPGTRLTVL.

The V gene is TRBV11-2, the J gene TRBJ1-2, with 8 nucleotides matching TRBD1. Per germline, CDR1 SGHAT and CDR2 FQNNGV. V lost 4 bases, J lost 4 bases, and 8 bases stayed unmatched. This CDR3 contains 15 residues. The CDR3 loop reads CASSSVRGRLYGYTF. DNA for the CDR3: TGTGCCAGCAGCTCCGTCAGGGGGCGCCTCTATGGCTACACCTTC. The complete variable domain, with remaining parts taken from reference TRBV11-2 and TRBJ1-2, reads EAGVAQSPRYKIIEKRQSVAFWCNPISGHATLYWYQQILGQGPKLLIQFQNNGVVDDSQLPKDRFSAERLKGVDSTLKIQPAKLEDSAVYLCASSSVRGRLYGYTFGSGTRLTVV.

The V call is TRBV11-3, the J call TRBJ2-2; D not certain. Germline lookup yields CDR1 SGHNT and CDR2 YENEEA. V was clipped by 1 base and J by 2 bases, with 8 bases between them. The CDR3 length is 15 residues. As DNA, the CDR3 is TGTGCCAGCAGCTTAGCTGCGCCCAACACCGGGGAGCTGTTTTTT. It is translated as CASSLAAPNTGELFF.

The chain carries TRBV2 and TRBJ2-1; TRBD2 matches 9 bases. The germline V gene has CDR1 SNHLY and CDR2 FYNNEI. The CDR3 has 16 amino acids. V was pared by 2 bases and J by 6 bases, with 8 bases of the junction left unmatched. Here the CDR3 DNA reads TGTGCCAGCAGTGAACGGGTAGCGGGAGTCCGCAATGAGCAGTTCTTC. This codes for CASSERVAGVRNEQFF.

The gene calls are TRBV5-8 and TRBJ2-3; D is undetermined. V was pared by 4 bases and J by 4 bases, with 16 bases between. Germline CDR1 SGHTS, CDR2 YDEGEE. The CDR3 sequence is 15 residues long. CDR3 DNA: TGTGCCAGCAGCCCCTTATCTGAGAATCCAGATACGCAGTATTTT. It is translated as CASSPLSENPDTQYF. The full variable domain, rest sourced from reference TRBV5-8 and TRBJ2-3, is EAGVTQSPTHLIKTRGQQATLRCSPISGHTSVYWYQQALGLGLQFLLWYDEGEERNRGNFPPRFSGRQFPNYSSELNVNALELEDSALYLCASSPLSENPDTQYFGPGTRLTVL.

The chain links TRBV7-6 to TRBJ1-1, with D hard to call. The V end lost 4 bases, the J end lost 0 bases, and 21 bases lay between the germline ends. The CDR3 totals 18 residues. Germline lookup yields CDR1 SGHVS and CDR2 FNYEAQ. The CDR3 sequence: CASSYGPWRARMNTEAFF. In DNA form, the CDR3 reads TGTGCCAGCAGCTACGGGCCATGGAGGGCTAGGATGAACACTGAAGCTTTCTTT.

V gene TRBV23-1 combines with J gene TRBJ2-5; 10 bases are shared with TRBD1. TRBV23-1 is placed among ORFs of uncertain function. The CDR3 loop spans 17 amino acids. Losses at the gene ends were 5 bases for V and 5 bases for J; bases not matched to a gene: 14. The CDR3 reads CASSVRDRGIYCETQYF. The CDR3 region has the DNA TGCGCCAGCAGTGTCCGGGACAGGGGTATTTACTGTGAGACCCAGTACTTC.

The rearrangement links TRBV11-3 to TRBJ1-1, with D tentatively TRBD1 (6 bases). Germline-derived CDR1 and CDR2 are SGHNT and YENEEA. The CDR3 is 16 amino acids. The germline V and J ends were trimmed by 5 bases and 0 bases, with 16 bases remaining between them. The chain's CDR3 is CASSPADSFMNTEAFF. Here the CDR3 DNA reads TGTGCCAGCAGCCCAGCGGACAGTTTTATGAACACTGAAGCTTTCTTT.

This clone was found a few times. The chain has TRBV6-1 and TRBJ2-1; D unclear. The germline CDR1 and CDR2 sequences are MNHNS and SASEGT. This CDR3 has 15 residues. V was cut by 7 bases and J by 4 bases, with 17 bases left in between. The CDR3 sequence: CASKKLGTNYNEQFF. CDR3 DNA: TGTGCCAGCAAGAAGTTAGGCACTAATTACAATGAGCAGTTCTTC.

This rearrangement joins TRBV7-6 to TRBJ2-3, with TRBD2 matching 12 bases. Losses at the gene ends were 3 bases for V and 2 bases for J; bases not matched to a gene: 3. CDR3 length: 16 amino acids. Looked up from germline, CDR1 is SGHVS and CDR2 is FNYEAQ. For the CDR3, the DNA is TGTGCCAGCAGCTTTACTAGCGGGGGGAACACAGATACGCAGTATTTT. The encoded protein is CASSFTSGGNTDTQYF.

The chain recombines TRBV7-2 with TRBJ2-1; the match to TRBD2 covers 8 bases. The V gene's germline CDR1 is SGHTA and CDR2 FQGNSA. The CDR3 sequence is 15 residues long. V lost 5 bases, J lost 0 bases, and 3 bases stayed unmatched. The CDR3 loop is CASSRGGSSYNEQFF. Here the CDR3 DNA reads TGTGCCAGCAGCCGGGGGGGCAGCTCCTACAATGAGCAGTTCTTC.

The J gene is TRBJ2-1, the V gene TRBV10-3; 8 bases fit TRBD2. The germline V gene encodes CDR1 ENHRY and CDR2 SYGVKD. The CDR3 runs 15 residues. With 0 bases clipped from V and 5 bases from J, the junction kept 3 bases outside the gene matches. CDR3 in amino acids: CAISESREGDNEQFF. Written as DNA, the CDR3 is TGTGCCATCAGTGAGTCCCGGGAGGGAGACAATGAGCAGTTCTTC.

The V gene is TRBV5-1, the J gene TRBJ2-4, with TRBD1 matching 7 bases. V was clipped by 4 bases and J by 1 base; unmatched bases: 14. This CDR3 is 18 amino acids long. Germline assignment: CDR1 SGHRS and CDR2 YFSETQ. For the CDR3, the DNA is TGCGCCAGCAGCCTACTATCCAGGGGGAAGGAGGCCAAAAACATTCAGTACTTC. As protein: CASSLLSRGKEAKNIQYF.

Of note for this clone: The CDR3 ends on some other residue instead of the conserved phenylalanine or tryptophan, so this is likely a read error. The chain couples TRBV6-1 to TRBJ2-7; possible D gene TRBD1, 6 bases. Deletions cut 3 bases from V and 5 bases from J, with 11 bases between. The CDR3 is made up of 13 amino acids. Germline-derived CDR1 and CDR2 are MNHNS and SASEGT. The CDR3 loop is CASSDPQGNEQYL. CDR3 in DNA: TGTGCCAGCAGTGACCCCCAGGGGAACGAGCAGTACCTC.

V and J are TRBV9 and TRBJ2-3; D not certain. Germline assignment: CDR1 SGDLS and CDR2 YYNGEE. This CDR3 is built from 13 residues. Trimming removed 3 bases at V and 2 bases at J, with 7 bases between. The CDR3 DNA reads as TGTGCCAGCAGCGGGAGAGTCACAGATACGCAGTATTTT. This sequence encodes CASSGRVTDTQYF.

This sequence joins TRBV4-1 and TRBJ1-2; D may be TRBD1 (6 bases). V lost 0 bases, J lost 6 bases, and 14 bases lay in between. The CDR3 runs 15 residues. In germline, CDR1 is MGHRA, CDR2 YSYEKL. CDR3 bases: TGCGCCAGCAGCCAAGATTGGGGACAATATGATGGCTACACCTTC. Amino acids: CASSQDWGQYDGYTF.

On this clone: The conserved final phenylalanine or tryptophan is absent from the CDR3, which likely points to a read error. The chain recombines TRBV2 with TRBJ1-2; D not certain. This CDR3 has 12 residues. Germline V CDR1 and CDR2: SNHLY, FYNNEI. With 4 bases removed from V and 8 bases from J, the gap between germline ends came to 11 bases. The CDR3 bases are TGTGCCAGCAGTGTGCGCCACGGAGGCTACACCCTC. Protein: CASSVRHGGYTL.

Remarks on this clone: The junction shows a germline mismatch at one end, possibly a read error. Within the sample, other DNA sequences also encode this same CDR3. V gene TRBV10-1 combines with J gene TRBJ1-1; D is possibly TRBD1 (5 bases). This CDR3 is built from 17 residues. Germline CDR1 WNHNN, CDR2 SYGVQD (reference sequence). The CDR3 loop reads CASEKSGSEFSEIEAFF. The CDR3 coding sequence is TGCGCCAGCGAGAAATCAGGGTCTGAATTTTCCGAGATTGAAGCTTTTTTT.

In this sample, this clone turned up once. The chain links TRBV6-1 to TRBJ2-7; 7 nucleotides agree with TRBD2. The V gene end was trimmed by 5 bases and the J gene end by 4 bases; junction bases not matched to a gene: 2. The germline CDR1 and CDR2 sequences are MNHNS and SASEGT. The CDR3 length is 12 residues. CDR3 protein: CASSPGGYEQYF. The CDR3 DNA follows: TGTGCCAGCAGTCCCGGGGGGTACGAGCAGTACTTC.

This chain links TRBV19 with TRBJ2-1, with D possibly matching TRBD2 (5 bases). CDR1 and CDR2 (germline): LNHDA, SQIVND (reference sequence). This CDR3 has 13 amino acids. Trimming cost V 5 bases and J 7 bases, with 12 bases left between them. CDR3 sequence (DNA): TGTGCCAGTAGTCCCGGGGTAAGGAATGAGCAGTTCTTC. Amino acids: CASSPGVRNEQFF. Drawing the rest from reference TRBV19 and TRBJ2-1, the complete variable domain is DGGITQSPKYLFRKEGQNVTLSCEQNLNHDAMYWYRQDPGQGLRLIYYSQIVNDFQKGDIAEGYSVSREKKESFPLTVTSAQKNPTAFYLCASSPGVRNEQFFGPGTRLTVL.

The rearrangement uses TRBV6-1 and TRBJ1-5; D remains unclear. V was shortened by 2 bases and J by 9 bases, with 14 bases between the two germline ends. CDR1 and CDR2 from the germline V gene are MNHNS and SASEGT. The CDR3 loop spans 14 amino acids. The CDR3 protein is CASSESTSTGPQHF. CDR3 coding DNA: TGTGCCAGCAGTGAATCTACGTCCACGGGGCCCCAGCATTTT.

J is TRBJ1-1 and V is TRBV11-2; unclear D gene. This CDR3 contains 13 residues. The germline CDR1 and CDR2 sequences are SGHAT and FQNNGV. Trimming shortened V by 3 bases and J by 2 bases, and 7 bases separated the two germline ends. CDR3 protein: CASSLGFNTEAFF. CDR3 nucleotide sequence: TGTGCCAGCAGCTTGGGCTTCAACACTGAAGCTTTCTTT.

The V call is TRBV7-9, the J call TRBJ2-1; 7 nucleotides line up with TRBD1. CDR3 length equals 14 residues. V lost 5 bases, J lost 4 bases, and 5 bases stayed unmatched. The V gene's germline CDR1 is SEHNR and CDR2 FQNEAQ (reference sequence). The CDR3 DNA is TGTGCCAGCAGCCTTCCGGGACAGTACAATGAGCAGTTCTTC. Amino acid sequence: CASSLPGQYNEQFF.